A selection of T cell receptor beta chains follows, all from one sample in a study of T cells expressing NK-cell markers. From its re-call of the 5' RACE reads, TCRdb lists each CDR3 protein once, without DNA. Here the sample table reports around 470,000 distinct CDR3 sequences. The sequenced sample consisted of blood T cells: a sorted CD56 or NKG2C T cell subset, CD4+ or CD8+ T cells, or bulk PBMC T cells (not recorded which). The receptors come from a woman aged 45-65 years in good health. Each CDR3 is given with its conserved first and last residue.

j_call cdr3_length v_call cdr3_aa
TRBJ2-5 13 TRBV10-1 CASSEALGETQYF
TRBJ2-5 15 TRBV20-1 CSARGQGGPQGTQYF
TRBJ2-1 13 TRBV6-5 CASWGDPYNEQFF
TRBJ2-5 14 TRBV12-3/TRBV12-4 CASRPDRNQETQYF
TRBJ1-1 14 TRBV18 CASSPYTVGREAFF
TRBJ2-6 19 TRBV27 CASSFVALGLFSGANVLTF
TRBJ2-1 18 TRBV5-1 CASSSSGLAGANYNEQFF
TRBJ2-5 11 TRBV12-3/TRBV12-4 CASSRGTSQYF
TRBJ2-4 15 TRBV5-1 CASSLKPGRENIQYF
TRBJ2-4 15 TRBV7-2 CASSFPRNTGYLQYF
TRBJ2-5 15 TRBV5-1 CASSRNTGPQETQYF
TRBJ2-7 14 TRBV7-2 CASSLVGAAYEQYF
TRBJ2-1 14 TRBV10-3 CAIGGGPQLNEQFF
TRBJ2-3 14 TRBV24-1 CATRRAGSADTQYF
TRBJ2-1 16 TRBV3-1 CASSQERGLGDNEQFF
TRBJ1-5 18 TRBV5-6 CASSLAGRGAYSNQPQHF
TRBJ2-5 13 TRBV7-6 CASSLAEGGTQYF
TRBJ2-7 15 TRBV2 CASSAIQFSSYEQYF
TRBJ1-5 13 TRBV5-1 CASSQNQGGAQHF
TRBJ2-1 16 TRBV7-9 CASSLMSPIGTPEQFF
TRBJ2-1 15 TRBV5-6 CASSPGVRVGYEQFF
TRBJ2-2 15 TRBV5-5 CASSSTVFPSGELFF
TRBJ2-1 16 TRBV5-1 CASSYDGTPIFNEQFF
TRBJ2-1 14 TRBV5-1 CASSSLAGDNEQFF
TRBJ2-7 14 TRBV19 CASSKDVDSYEQYF
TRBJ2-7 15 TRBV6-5 CASRGTGGGISEQYF
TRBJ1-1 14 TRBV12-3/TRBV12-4 CASSPQVLNTEAFF
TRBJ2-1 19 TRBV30 CAWSSWTGEAGSSYNEQFF
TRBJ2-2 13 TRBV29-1 CSVTDRVTGELFF
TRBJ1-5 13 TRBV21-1 CASTGDSNQPQHF
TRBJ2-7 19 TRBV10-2 CATRSRTGGPGGSSYEQYF
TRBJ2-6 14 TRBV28 CASSSGSGANVLTF
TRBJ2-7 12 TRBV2 CASSADRYEQYF
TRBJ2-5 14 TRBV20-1 CSATGPQNRETQYF
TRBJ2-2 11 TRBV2 CASVTTGELFF
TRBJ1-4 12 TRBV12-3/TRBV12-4 CASSSWLEKLFF
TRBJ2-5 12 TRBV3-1 CASSQNVKTQYF
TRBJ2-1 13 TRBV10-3 CAITKPSNNEQFF
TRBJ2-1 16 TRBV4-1 CASSHAGQGGYNEQFF
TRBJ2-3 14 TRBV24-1 CATSDPSRPEGQYF
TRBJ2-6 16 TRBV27 CASSLQHPSGANVLTF
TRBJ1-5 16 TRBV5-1 CASSPTGTGGNQPQHF
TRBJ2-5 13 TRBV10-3 CAISSTSGRSEYF